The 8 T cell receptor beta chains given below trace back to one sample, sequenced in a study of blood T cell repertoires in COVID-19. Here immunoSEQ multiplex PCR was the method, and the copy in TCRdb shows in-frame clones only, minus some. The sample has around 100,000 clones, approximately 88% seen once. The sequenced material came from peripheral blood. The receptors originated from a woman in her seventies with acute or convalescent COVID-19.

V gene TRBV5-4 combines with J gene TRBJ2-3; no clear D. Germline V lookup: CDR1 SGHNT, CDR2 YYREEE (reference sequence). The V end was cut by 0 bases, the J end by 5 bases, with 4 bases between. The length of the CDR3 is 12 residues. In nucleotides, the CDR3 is TGTGCCAGCAGCTTGGCCCTAGATACGCAGTATTTT. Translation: CASSLALDTQYF.

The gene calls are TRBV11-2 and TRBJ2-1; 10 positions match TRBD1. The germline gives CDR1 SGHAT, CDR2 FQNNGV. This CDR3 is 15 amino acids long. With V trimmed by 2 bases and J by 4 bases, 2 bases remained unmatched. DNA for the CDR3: TGTGCCAGCAGCTTACAGGACAGGGGGTACAATGAGCAGTTCTTC. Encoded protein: CASSLQDRGYNEQFF.

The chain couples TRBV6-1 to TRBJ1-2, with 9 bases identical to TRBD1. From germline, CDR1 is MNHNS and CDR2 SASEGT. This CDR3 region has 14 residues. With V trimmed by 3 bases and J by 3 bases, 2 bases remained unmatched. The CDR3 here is CASSERTGDYGYTF. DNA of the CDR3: TGTGCCAGCAGTGAGAGGACAGGGGACTATGGCTACACCTTC.

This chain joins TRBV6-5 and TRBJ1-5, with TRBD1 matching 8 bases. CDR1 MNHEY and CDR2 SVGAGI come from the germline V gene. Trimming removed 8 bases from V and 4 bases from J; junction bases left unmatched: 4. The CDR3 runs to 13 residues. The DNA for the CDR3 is TGTGCCAGCGGGACAGGCTCAAATCAGCCCCAGCATTTT. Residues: CASGTGSNQPQHF.

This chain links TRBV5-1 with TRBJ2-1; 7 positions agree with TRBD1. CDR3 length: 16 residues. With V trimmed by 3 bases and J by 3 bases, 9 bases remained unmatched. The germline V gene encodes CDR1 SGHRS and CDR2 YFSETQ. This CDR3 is CASSSEPGQFYNEQFF. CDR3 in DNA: TGCGCCAGCAGCTCAGAACCGGGACAGTTCTACAATGAGCAGTTCTTC. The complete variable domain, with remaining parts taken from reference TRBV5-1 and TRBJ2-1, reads KAGVTQTPRYLIKTRGQQVTLSCSPISGHRSVSWYQQTPGQGLQFLFEYFSETQRNKGNFPGRFSGRQFSNSRSEMNVSTLELGDSALYLCASSSEPGQFYNEQFFGPGTRLTVL.

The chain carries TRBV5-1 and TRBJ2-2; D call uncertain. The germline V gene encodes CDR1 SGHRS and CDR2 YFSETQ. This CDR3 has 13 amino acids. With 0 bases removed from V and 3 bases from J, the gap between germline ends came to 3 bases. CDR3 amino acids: CASSLDYTGELFF. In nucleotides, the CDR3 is TGCGCCAGCAGCTTGGACTACACCGGGGAGCTGTTTTTT.

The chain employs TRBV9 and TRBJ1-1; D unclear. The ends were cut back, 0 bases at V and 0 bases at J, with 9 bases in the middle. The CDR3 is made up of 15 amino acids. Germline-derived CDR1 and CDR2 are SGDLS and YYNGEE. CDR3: CASSVAGDLNTEAFF. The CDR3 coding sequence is TGTGCCAGCAGCGTAGCCGGAGACTTGAACACTGAAGCTTTCTTT.

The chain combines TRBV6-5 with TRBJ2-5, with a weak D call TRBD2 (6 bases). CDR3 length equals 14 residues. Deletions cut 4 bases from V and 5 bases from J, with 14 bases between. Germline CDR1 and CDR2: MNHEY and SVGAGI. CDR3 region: CASSWDSARETQYF. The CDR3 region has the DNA TGTGCCAGCAGTTGGGACTCTGCACGGGAGACCCAGTACTTC.